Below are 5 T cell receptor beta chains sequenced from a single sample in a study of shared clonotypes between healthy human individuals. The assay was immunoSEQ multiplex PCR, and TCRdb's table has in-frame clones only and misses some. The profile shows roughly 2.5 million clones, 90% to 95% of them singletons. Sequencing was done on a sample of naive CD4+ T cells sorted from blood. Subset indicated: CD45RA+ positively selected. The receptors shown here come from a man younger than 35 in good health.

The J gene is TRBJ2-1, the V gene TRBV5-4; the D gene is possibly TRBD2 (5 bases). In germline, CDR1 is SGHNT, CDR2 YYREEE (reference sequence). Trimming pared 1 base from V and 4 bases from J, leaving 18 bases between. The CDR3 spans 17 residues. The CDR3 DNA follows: TGTGCCAGCAGCTTGATATCTAGCTTGGCAATATACAATGAGCAGTTCTTC. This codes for CASSLISSLAIYNEQFF.

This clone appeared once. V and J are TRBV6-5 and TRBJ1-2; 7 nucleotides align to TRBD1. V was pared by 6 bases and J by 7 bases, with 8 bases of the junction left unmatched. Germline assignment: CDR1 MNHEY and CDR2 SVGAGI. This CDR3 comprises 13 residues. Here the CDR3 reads CASSRQGERGYTF. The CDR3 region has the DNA TGTGCCAGCAGCAGACAGGGCGAGCGTGGCTACACCTTC.

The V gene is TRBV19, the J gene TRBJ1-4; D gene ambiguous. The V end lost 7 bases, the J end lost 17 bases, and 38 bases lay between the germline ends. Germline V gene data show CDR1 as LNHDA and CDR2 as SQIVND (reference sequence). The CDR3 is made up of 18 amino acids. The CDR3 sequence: CASTPFRPWASPMKTYFF. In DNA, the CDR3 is TGTGCCAGTACCCCCTTTCGTCCTTGGGCCAGTCCGATGAAAACGTACTTTTTT.

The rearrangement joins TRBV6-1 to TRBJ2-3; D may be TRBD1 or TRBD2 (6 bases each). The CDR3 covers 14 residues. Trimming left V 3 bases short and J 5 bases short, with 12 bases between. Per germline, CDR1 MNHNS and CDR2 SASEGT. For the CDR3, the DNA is TGTGCCAGCAGTGACGGGGGCCCCGTAGATACGCAGTATTTT. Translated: CASSDGGPVDTQYF.

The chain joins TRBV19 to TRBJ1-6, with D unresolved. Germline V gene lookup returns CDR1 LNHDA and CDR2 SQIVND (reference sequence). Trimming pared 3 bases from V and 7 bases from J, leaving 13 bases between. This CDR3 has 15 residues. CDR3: CASSILGVGNSPLHF. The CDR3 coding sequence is TGTGCCAGTAGTATTCTCGGGGTTGGCAATTCACCCCTCCACTTT.